This TCR beta chain stems from a study of blood T cell repertoires in COVID-19. Study at large: Both acute and convalescent COVID-19 samples were obtained from the United States, Italy and Spain.

Produced via immunoSEQ multiplex PCR; TCRdb's table is partial and in-frame only. The data show 95,000 to 100,000 clones, 70% to 85% seen once. The CDR3 is 13 residues long. CDR1 MDHEN and CDR2 SYDVKM come from the germline V gene. V was pared by 7 bases and J by 5 bases, with 14 bases between. V usage is TRBV28 and J usage is TRBJ2-5, with no clear D. The sequencing input was peripheral blood. This clonotype was sampled from a man aged 70-80 years with acute or convalescent COVID-19. Here the CDR3 reads CASKGDLRETQYF. In nucleotides, the CDR3 is TGTGCCAGCAAAGGAGACCTTCGGGAGACCCAGTACTTC. Full variable domain (missing parts from reference TRBV28 and TRBJ2-5): DVKVTQSSRYLVKRTGEKVFLECVQDMDHENMFWYRQDPGLGLRLIYFSYDVKMKEKGDIPEGYSVSREKKERFSLILESASTNQTSMYLCASKGDLRETQYFGPGTRLLVL.